The rows below give T cell receptor beta chains drawn from one sample of a study of response to subunit inactivated influenza vaccine. TCRdb independently ran MiXCR on the RT-PCR reads; one entry per CDR3 protein. The data show 650,000 to 700,000 distinct CDR3 sequences, with more than 15% seen just once and approximately 10% held by the top ten. Sequencing was performed on PBMCs from blood, taken about 12 days after vaccination. These receptors were collected from a man in his fifties who received an inactivated influenza vaccine. Both conserved end residues are part of each CDR3. A D gene is named only where the DNA matches it firmly. The size field is filled for only some rows; it gives once, few, many or a size class.

TGTGCCAGCAGCCAAGTCGGGGGGATTCGCACTGAAGCTTTCTTT | CASSQVGGIRTEAFF | NA | 15 | TRBJ1-1 | TRBV14 | few
TGTGCCAGCAGGATAGGGGCGGGGGGGCCGGATACGCAGTATTTT | CASRIGAGGPDTQYF | TRBD2 | 15 | TRBJ2-3 | TRBV7-2 | few
TGTGCCAGCAGCCAGGGATCCGGGTCCTCTAGCACAGATACGCAGTATTTT | CASSQGSGSSSTDTQYF | NA | 17 | TRBJ2-3 | TRBV4-2 | NA
TGTGCCAGCAGCTCTGGACGACTGGACAATGAGCAGTTCTTC | CASSSGRLDNEQFF | NA | 14 | TRBJ2-1 | TRBV7-3 | many
TGTGCCTTGCAGAGCTCTGGGGCCAACGTCCTGACTTTC | CALQSSGANVLTF | NA | 13 | TRBJ2-6 | TRBV30 | few
TGTGCCAGCAGACGTAGGCATTCGCGGGGCAGGCTTTCTCTTTCCTACGAGCAGTACTTC | CASRRRHSRGRLSLSYEQYF | NA | 20 | TRBJ2-7 | TRBV28 | few
TGTGCCAGTAGTAGAAGTCACGACTTCCGAGGCGGGAACACTGAAGCTTTCTTT | CASSRSHDFRGGNTEAFF | NA | 18 | TRBJ1-1 | TRBV19 | few
TGCGCCAGCAGCTTGGGGACCCTAGCGGAGAGCTCCTACGAGCAGTACTTC | CASSLGTLAESSYEQYF | TRBD2 | 17 | TRBJ2-7 | TRBV5-1 | NA
TGTGCCAGCAGTCGGGACAGGTCCCCTAACTATGGCTACACCTTC | CASSRDRSPNYGYTF | TRBD1 | 15 | TRBJ1-2 | TRBV7-2 | few
TGTGCCAGCAGAGAAGTCTATAGCAATCAGCCCCAGCATTTT | CASREVYSNQPQHF | NA | 14 | TRBJ1-5 | TRBV6-2/TRBV6-3 | many
TGCGCCAGCAGCTTAGATGGCAGGGGCTACGAGCAGTACTTC | CASSLDGRGYEQYF | NA | 14 | TRBJ2-7 | TRBV5-1 | few
TGCAGTGCAACCGGGACACTGAGGAATAATGAGCAGTTCTTC | CSATGTLRNNEQFF | NA | 14 | TRBJ2-1 | TRBV20-1 | many
TGCAGTGCTTTCGGGACGGGGGTCCAAGAGACCCAGTACTTC | CSAFGTGVQETQYF | NA | 14 | TRBJ2-5 | TRBV20-1 | many
TGTGCCAGCAGCTTTTACAGGGGGCCTGAAGAGACCCAGTACTTC | CASSFYRGPEETQYF | TRBD1 | 15 | TRBJ2-5 | TRBV5-8 | NA
TGTGCCAGCAGTTTTTCCGGTGGGAACATTCAGTACTTC | CASSFSGGNIQYF | NA | 13 | TRBJ2-4 | TRBV12-3/TRBV12-4 | NA
TGTGCCAGCAATCGGCTTGGCTACGAGCAGTACTTC | CASNRLGYEQYF | NA | 12 | TRBJ2-7 | TRBV7-9 | NA
TGCGCCAGCAGCCTGAGGAGGGATACGCAGTATTTT | CASSLRRDTQYF | NA | 12 | TRBJ2-3 | TRBV5-1 | many
TGCAGCGCCCAGACAGGGATGAACACCGGGGAGCTGTTTTTT | CSAQTGMNTGELFF | TRBD1 | 14 | TRBJ2-2 | TRBV29-1 | many
TGTGCCAGCAGCCCGGACTCGTCAGGGGAGCTGTTTTTT | CASSPDSSGELFF | NA | 13 | TRBJ2-2 | TRBV7-9 | few
TGCAGTGCTAGAGCGCTCCGAACGGGGGCCGCGATAGTTTCTAGCACAGATACGCAGTATTTT | CSARALRTGAAIVSSTDTQYF | NA | 21 | TRBJ2-3 | TRBV20-1 | many
TGTGCCAGCAGTGGCGGGGCTAGCGAAGCCTACGAGCAGTACTTC | CASSGGASEAYEQYF | NA | 15 | TRBJ2-7 | TRBV9 | few
TGTGCCAGCAGTGCTCGACTAGCGGGCGCGTTTCAAGAGACCCAGTACTTC | CASSARLAGAFQETQYF | TRBD2 | 17 | TRBJ2-5 | TRBV6-1 | few
TGTGCCAGCAGCTCCCCCGGCTCCTACAATGAGCAGTTCTTC | CASSSPGSYNEQFF | NA | 14 | TRBJ2-1 | TRBV7-9 | few
TGTGCCACCGCGACCGCCAGCCCTTCTAGCACAGATACGCAGTATTTT | CATATASPSSTDTQYF | NA | 16 | TRBJ2-3 | TRBV24-1 | many
TGTGCCAGTACGGGACAGCCCACAGATACGCAGTATTTT | CASTGQPTDTQYF | TRBD1 | 13 | TRBJ2-3 | TRBV7-9 | few
TGTGCCTGGAGCAGGGGACAGGGGGCCTACGAGCAGTACTTC | CAWSRGQGAYEQYF | TRBD1 | 14 | TRBJ2-7 | TRBV30 | few
TGTGCCAGCAGGCTAGGCCCCAGGATCATCTCTGGGGCCAACGTCCTGACTTTC | CASRLGPRIISGANVLTF | NA | 18 | TRBJ2-6 | TRBV11-2 | NA
TGTGCCAGCAGTTACTCCGGCAGGGAGCCCGGGGAGCTGTTTTTT | CASSYSGREPGELFF | NA | 15 | TRBJ2-2 | TRBV6-2/TRBV6-3 | NA
TGTGCCAGCAGTACACGGACTCCGGGACAGGGGCCCTACAATGAGCAGTTCTTC | CASSTRTPGQGPYNEQFF | TRBD1 | 18 | TRBJ2-1 | TRBV6-7 | NA
TGTGCCAGCAGTTCCTTGGGGGGCTCTGGAAACACCATATATTTT | CASSSLGGSGNTIYF | NA | 15 | TRBJ1-3 | TRBV27 | few
TGTGCCAGTAGTGACACCTCCTCCTACAATGAGCAGTTCTTC | CASSDTSSYNEQFF | NA | 14 | TRBJ2-1 | TRBV19 | few
TGCGCCAGCAGAGAAACGTGGGCTAGCGGGGGGTTACAAGAGACCCAGTACTTC | CASRETWASGGLQETQYF | TRBD2 | 18 | TRBJ2-5 | TRBV10-2 | few
TGTGCCAGCAGCAGACAAGGGACCCGTTATGGCTACACCTTC | CASSRQGTRYGYTF | NA | 14 | TRBJ1-2 | TRBV6-2/TRBV6-3 | NA
TGTGCCAGCAGCCAAGATTTAAGGGAAGCGGCAGATACGCAGTATTTT | CASSQDLREAADTQYF | NA | 16 | TRBJ2-3 | TRBV3-1 | NA
TGCGCCAGCAGCCAATCAAATCAGGGCGGCGGGGAGCTGTTTTTT | CASSQSNQGGGELFF | NA | 15 | TRBJ2-2 | TRBV4-1 | NA
TGCAGTGCTACCACAGGGGGCTCTAACTATGGCTACACCTTC | CSATTGGSNYGYTF | TRBD1 | 14 | TRBJ1-2 | TRBV20-1 | many
TGTGCCAGCAGCCCCAGCCCCCGTTCCCTCACTGAAGCTTTCTTT | CASSPSPRSLTEAFF | NA | 15 | TRBJ1-1 | TRBV9 | few
TGTGCCACCAGCAGAGCGGGAGACTACGAGCAGTACTTC | CATSRAGDYEQYF | NA | 13 | TRBJ2-7 | TRBV15 | few
TGTGCCAGCAGTGAAGTGGTAGGGACAAGGAATGAGCAGTTCTTC | CASSEVVGTRNEQFF | NA | 15 | TRBJ2-1 | TRBV6-1 | NA
TGTGCCAGCAGTTTACTAGCGGGGGGGGAAGAGCAGTACTTC | CASSLLAGGEEQYF | TRBD2 | 14 | TRBJ2-7 | TRBV27 | few
TGTGCCAGCAGGACGGGGCAGGGCCGCACAGATACGCAGTATTTT | CASRTGQGRTDTQYF | NA | 15 | TRBJ2-3 | TRBV6-1 | NA
TGTGCCAGCAGCTTAGCGATTAGATCTAGGGGATTCGTACAATTTGAGCAGTTCTTC | CASSLAIRSRGFVQFEQFF | NA | 19 | TRBJ2-1 | TRBV7-8 | few
TGTGCCACCAGCAGAGATCTTAGAGGACAGGGGTTGCGCAATCAGCCCCAGCATTTT | CATSRDLRGQGLRNQPQHF | TRBD1 | 19 | TRBJ1-5 | TRBV15 | many